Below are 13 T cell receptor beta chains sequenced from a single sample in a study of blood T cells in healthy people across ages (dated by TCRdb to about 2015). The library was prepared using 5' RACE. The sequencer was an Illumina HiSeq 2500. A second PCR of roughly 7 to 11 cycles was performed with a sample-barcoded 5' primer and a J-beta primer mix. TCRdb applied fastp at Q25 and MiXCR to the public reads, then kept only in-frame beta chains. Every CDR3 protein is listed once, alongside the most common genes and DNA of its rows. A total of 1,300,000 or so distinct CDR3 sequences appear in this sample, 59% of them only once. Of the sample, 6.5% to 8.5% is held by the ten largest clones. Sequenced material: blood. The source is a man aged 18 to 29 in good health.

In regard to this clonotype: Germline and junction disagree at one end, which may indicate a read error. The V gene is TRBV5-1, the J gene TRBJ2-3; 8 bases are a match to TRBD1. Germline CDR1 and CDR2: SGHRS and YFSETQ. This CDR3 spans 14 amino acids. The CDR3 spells CASSLDRATDMQYF. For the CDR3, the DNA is TGCGCCAGCAGCCTGGACAGGGCCACAGATATGCAGTATTTT.

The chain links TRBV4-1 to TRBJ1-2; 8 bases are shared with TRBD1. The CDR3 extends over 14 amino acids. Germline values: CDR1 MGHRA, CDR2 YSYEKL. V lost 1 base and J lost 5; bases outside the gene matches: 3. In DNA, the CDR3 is TGCGCCAGCAGCCAAGCGCAGGGGGCTTATGGCTACACCTTC. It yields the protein CASSQAQGAYGYTF.

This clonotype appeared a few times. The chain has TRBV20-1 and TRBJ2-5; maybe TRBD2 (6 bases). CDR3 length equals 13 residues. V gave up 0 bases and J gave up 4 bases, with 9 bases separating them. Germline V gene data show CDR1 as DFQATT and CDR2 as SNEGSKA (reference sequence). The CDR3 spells CSARDLGGETQYF. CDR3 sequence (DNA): TGCAGTGCTAGAGATCTGGGGGGAGAGACCCAGTACTTC.

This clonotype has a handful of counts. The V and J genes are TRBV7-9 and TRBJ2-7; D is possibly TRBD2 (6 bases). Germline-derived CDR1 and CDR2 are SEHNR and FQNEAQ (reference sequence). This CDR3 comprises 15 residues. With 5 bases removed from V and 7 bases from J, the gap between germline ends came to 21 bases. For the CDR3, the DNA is TGTGCCAGCAGCCCCCCATTTGGGGAGGATTCGGAGCAGTACTTC. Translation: CASSPPFGEDSEQYF.

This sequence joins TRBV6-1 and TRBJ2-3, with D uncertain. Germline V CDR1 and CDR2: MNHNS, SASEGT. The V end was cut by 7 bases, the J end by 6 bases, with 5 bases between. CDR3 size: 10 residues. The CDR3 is CASMRDTQYF. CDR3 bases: TGTGCCAGCATGAGGGATACGCAGTATTTT.

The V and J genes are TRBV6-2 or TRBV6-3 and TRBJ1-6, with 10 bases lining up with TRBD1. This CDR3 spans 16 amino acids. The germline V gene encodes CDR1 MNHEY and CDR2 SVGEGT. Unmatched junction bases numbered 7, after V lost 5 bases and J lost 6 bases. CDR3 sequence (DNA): TGTGCCAGCAGTGCCGGGACAGGGGTTGGTAATTCACCCCTCCACTTT. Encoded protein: CASSAGTGVGNSPLHF.

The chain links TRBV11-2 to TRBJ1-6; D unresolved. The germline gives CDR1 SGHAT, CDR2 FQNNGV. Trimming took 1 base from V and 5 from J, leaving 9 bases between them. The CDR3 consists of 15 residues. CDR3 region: CASSLVTVDNSPLHF. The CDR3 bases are TGTGCCAGCAGCTTAGTGACCGTTGATAATTCACCCCTCCACTTT.

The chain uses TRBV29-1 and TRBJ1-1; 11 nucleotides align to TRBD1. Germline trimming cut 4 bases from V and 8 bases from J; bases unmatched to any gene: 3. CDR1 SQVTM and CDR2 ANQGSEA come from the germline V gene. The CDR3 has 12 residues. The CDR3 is CSVGTGGAEAFF. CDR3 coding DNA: TGCAGCGTTGGGACAGGGGGCGCGGAAGCTTTCTTT.

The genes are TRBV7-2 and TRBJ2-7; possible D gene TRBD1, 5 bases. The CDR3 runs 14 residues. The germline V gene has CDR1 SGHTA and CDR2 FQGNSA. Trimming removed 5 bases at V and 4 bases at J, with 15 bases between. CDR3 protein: CASSAGFWVYEQYF. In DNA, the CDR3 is TGTGCCAGCAGCGCAGGGTTCTGGGTATACGAGCAGTACTTC.

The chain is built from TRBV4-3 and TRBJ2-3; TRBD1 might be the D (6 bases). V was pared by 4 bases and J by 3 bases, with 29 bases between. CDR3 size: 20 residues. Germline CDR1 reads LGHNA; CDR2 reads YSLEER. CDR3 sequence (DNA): TGCGCCAGCAGCCCAAAAACCGGGACACCCGGGACCTTTGGGACAGATACGCAGTATTTT. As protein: CASSPKTGTPGTFGTDTQYF.

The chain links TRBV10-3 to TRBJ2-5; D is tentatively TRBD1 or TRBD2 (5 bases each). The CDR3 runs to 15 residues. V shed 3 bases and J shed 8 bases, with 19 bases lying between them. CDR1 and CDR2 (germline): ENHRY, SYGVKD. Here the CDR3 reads CAISEGVRGLGTQYF. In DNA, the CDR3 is TGTGCCATCAGTGAAGGGGTCCGGGGCTTGGGCACCCAGTACTTC.

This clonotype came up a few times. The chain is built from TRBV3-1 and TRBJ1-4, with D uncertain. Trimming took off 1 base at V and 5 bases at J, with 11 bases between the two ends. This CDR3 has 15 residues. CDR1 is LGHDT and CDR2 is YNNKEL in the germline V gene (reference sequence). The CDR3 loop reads CASSQAGDLNEKLFF. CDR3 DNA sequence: TGTGCCAGCAGCCAAGCTGGAGACTTGAATGAAAAACTGTTTTTT.

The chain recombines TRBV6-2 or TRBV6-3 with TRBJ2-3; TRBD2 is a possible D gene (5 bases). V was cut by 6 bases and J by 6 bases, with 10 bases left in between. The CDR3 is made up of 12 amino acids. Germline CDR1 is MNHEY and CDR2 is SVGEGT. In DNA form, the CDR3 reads TGTGCCAGCAGCGCACTAGGCGATACGCAGTATTTT. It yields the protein CASSALGDTQYF.